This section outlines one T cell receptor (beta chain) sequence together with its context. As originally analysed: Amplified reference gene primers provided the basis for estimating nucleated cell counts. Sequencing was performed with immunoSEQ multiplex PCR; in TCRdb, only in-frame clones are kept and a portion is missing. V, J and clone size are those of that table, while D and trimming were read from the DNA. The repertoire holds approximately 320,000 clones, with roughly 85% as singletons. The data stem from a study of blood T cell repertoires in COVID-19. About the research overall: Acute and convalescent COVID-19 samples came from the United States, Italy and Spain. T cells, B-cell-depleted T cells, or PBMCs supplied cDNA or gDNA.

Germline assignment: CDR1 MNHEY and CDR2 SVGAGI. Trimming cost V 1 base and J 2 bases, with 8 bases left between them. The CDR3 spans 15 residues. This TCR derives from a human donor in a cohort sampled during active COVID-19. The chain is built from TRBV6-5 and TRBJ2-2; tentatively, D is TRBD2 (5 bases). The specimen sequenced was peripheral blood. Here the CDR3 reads CASSYFGGNTGELFF. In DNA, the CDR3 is TGTGCCAGCAGTTACTTTGGAGGAAACACCGGGGAGCTGTTTTTT.